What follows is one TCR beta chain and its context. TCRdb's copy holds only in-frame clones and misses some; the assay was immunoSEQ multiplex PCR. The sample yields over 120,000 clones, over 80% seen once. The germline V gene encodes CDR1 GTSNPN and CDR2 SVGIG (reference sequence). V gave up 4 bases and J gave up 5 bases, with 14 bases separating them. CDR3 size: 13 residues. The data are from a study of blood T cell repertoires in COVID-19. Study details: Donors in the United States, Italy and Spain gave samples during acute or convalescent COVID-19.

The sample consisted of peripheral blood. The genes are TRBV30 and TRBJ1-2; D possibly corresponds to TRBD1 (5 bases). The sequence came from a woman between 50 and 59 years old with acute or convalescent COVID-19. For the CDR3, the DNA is TGTGCCTGGACCGTTTCGCGGGGGTATGGCTACACCTTC. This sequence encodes CAWTVSRGYGYTF. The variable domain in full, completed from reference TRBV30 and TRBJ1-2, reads SQTIHQWPATLVQPVGSPLSLECTVEGTSNPNLYWYRQAAGRGLQLLFYSVGIGQISSEVPQNLSASRPQDRQFILSSKKLLLSDSGFYLCAWTVSRGYGYTFGSGTRLTVV.